This T cell receptor beta chain derives from a study of T cells after yellow fever vaccination. A note on this clonotype: What it binds is not known.

Study results and limitations: Weaker overall was a secondary response that nonetheless peaked faster, on day 5 versus 15.

A universal primer site and UMIs were added as TCR cDNA was made by 5'RACE template switching. TCRdb processed the 5' RACE reads anew with MiXCR; each CDR3 protein has one entry. The sample shows under 550,000 distinct CDR3 sequences, around a fifth of them seen only once. The sample consisted of PBMCs, taken about 20 days after the first yellow fever vaccination. The sequence came from a man aged 18-30 years who received the YFV17D yellow fever vaccine.

CDR3 DNA: TGTGCCACCAGTGATTTGCAAGGGACAGGGGGTGGAAACACCATATATTTT. This gives the protein CATSDLQGTGGGNTIYF. V and J are TRBV24-1 and TRBJ1-3, with TRBD1 matching 11 bases. The CDR3 covers 17 residues. Trimming cost V 0 bases and J 3 bases; bases outside gene matches: 3. The germline CDR1 and CDR2 sequences are KGHDR and SFDVKD.